Presented here are 10 T cell receptor beta chains from one specimen sequenced in a study of T cells of healthy individuals (dated by TCRdb to the late 2010s). Library generation was performed with 5' RACE. TCRdb records Illumina MiSeq as the sequencer. The public reads were reprocessed in TCRdb via fastp at Q25 and MiXCR, keeping in-frame beta chains. Entries that share a CDR3 protein sequence are merged under the most common genes and DNA. This sample is represented by approximately 100,000 distinct CDR3 sequences; 15% to 20% of them were singletons. The biggest ten clones account for 6.2% of the sample. The receptors derive from a human donor in good health.

The gene calls are TRBV5-5 and TRBJ1-1; D is undetermined. V was trimmed by 4 bases and J by 11 bases, leaving 18 bases between them. Germline CDR1 SGHKS, CDR2 YYEKEE (reference sequence). CDR3 size: 13 residues. DNA of the CDR3: TGTGCCAGCAGCCCGCTGGTGAGTGGTTTGGCTTTCTTT. Its protein is CASSPLVSGLAFF.

This clonotype was detected only a few times. The chain employs TRBV6-5 and TRBJ1-5; no reliable D call. This CDR3 has 11 residues. V was clipped by 8 bases and J by 16 bases, with 18 bases between them. Germline loops: CDR1 MNHEY, CDR2 SVGAGI. The CDR3 sequence: CASGWTDSRHF. The DNA for the CDR3 is TGTGCCAGCGGATGGACGGATTCAAGACATTTT.

This clonotype has more than one count but fewer than ten. V and J are TRBV20-1 and TRBJ1-1; 8 bases align to TRBD1. After removal of 5 bases from V and 4 bases from J, the junction contained 3 bases not matched to a gene. The CDR3 consists of 12 residues. CDR1 and CDR2 (germline): DFQATT, SNEGSKA (reference sequence). CDR3 amino acids: CSALDRGTEAFF. CDR3 bases: TGCAGTGCTCTCGACAGGGGCACTGAAGCTTTCTTT.

V usage is TRBV9 and J usage is TRBJ1-3; D is unclear. The CDR3 is 16 residues long. V was clipped by 0 bases and J by 3 bases, with 13 bases between them. Germline values: CDR1 SGDLS, CDR2 YYNGEE. CDR3 nucleotide sequence: TGTGCCAGCAGCGTAGAAGTAGGTACTGTTGGAAACACCATATATTTT. Protein product: CASSVEVGTVGNTIYF.

This clonotype was recorded many times. The V and J genes are TRBV2 and TRBJ2-5, with D possibly being TRBD1 (5 bases). The CDR3 consists of 14 residues. Germline V gives CDR1 SNHLY, CDR2 FYNNEI. V was clipped by 6 bases and J by 3 bases, with 14 bases between them. CDR3 in DNA: TGTGCCAGCAGGTCGGTCAGGGCTGAAGAGACCCAGTACTTC. It translates to CASRSVRAEETQYF.

This clonotype was counted at least ten times. The chain uses TRBV4-1 and TRBJ1-2, with D possibly TRBD1 on 6 matching bases. This CDR3 spans 17 amino acids. Looked up from germline, CDR1 is MGHRA and CDR2 is YSYEKL. V gave up 3 bases and J gave up 2 bases, with 19 bases separating them. The CDR3 nucleotides are TGCGCCAGCAGCCAGGGGGGGACCGGGACAATAAACTATGGCTACACCTTC. Its protein is CASSQGGTGTINYGYTF.

This clonotype was seen more than once but under ten times. J is TRBJ1-4 and V is TRBV28, with D unresolved. Germline CDR1 reads MDHEN; CDR2 reads SYDVKM. This CDR3 contains 18 residues. Deletions cut 3 bases from V and 0 bases from J, with 17 bases between. CDR3 sequence (DNA): TGTGCCAGCAGTTTGCGGCCCGCCGGGATTGCAACTAATGAAAAACTGTTTTTT. The encoded protein is CASSLRPAGIATNEKLFF. The whole variable domain, filled in from reference TRBV28 and TRBJ1-4, reads DVKVTQSSRYLVKRTGEKVFLECVQDMDHENMFWYRQDPGLGLRLIYFSYDVKMKEKGDIPEGYSVSREKKERFSLILESASTNQTSMYLCASSLRPAGIATNEKLFFGSGTQLSVL.

This clonotype was seen a few times. The V call is TRBV28, the J call TRBJ2-4; no firm D call. The V and J ends lost 2 bases and 1 base respectively, with 9 bases between them. Germline CDR1 is MDHEN and CDR2 is SYDVKM. The CDR3 is 15 amino acids. Here the CDR3 DNA reads TGTGCCAGCAGTTTAGAGGTCCCGGCCAAAAACATTCAGTACTTC. This sequence encodes CASSLEVPAKNIQYF.

This clonotype was seen many times. J is TRBJ1-1 and V is TRBV4-3; D remains unclear. Trimming removed 1 base at V and 4 bases at J, with 4 bases between. Germline V gene sequence: CDR1 LGHNA, CDR2 YSLEER. This CDR3 has 12 residues. CDR3: CASSQVGTEAFF. Here the CDR3 DNA reads TGCGCCAGCAGCCAAGTCGGCACTGAAGCTTTCTTT.

The table lists this clonotype with a few counts. This chain uses TRBV29-1 with TRBJ1-1, with D possibly being TRBD1 (6 bases). Germline lookup yields CDR1 SQVTM and CDR2 ANQGSEA. CDR3 size: 12 residues. V lost 4 bases and J lost 1, with 7 bases in between. The CDR3 loop reads CSVVQGNTEAFF. For the CDR3, the DNA is TGCAGCGTTGTACAGGGGAACACTGAAGCTTTCTTT.